This T cell receptor (beta chain) derives from a study of shared clonotypes between healthy human individuals. On the study more broadly: Ranging from 18 to 49 in age, donors were two women and a few men. Points from the study as a whole: The study generally estimated greater richness for naive than memory subsets.

Free of recent acute infections or vaccinations, the donors were healthy HIV-negative adults. Researchers divided each subset's genomic DNA evenly across several immunoSEQ plates. Using immunoSEQ multiplex PCR, the repertoire was profiled, and TCRdb retains in-frame clones only, with some absent. Of hundreds of thousands of clones listed, about 96% are singletons. Germline V lookup: CDR1 SGHRS, CDR2 YFSETQ. The CDR3 length is 14 residues. J was trimmed by 6 bases and V by 4 bases; bases with no gene match: 6. To note about this clone: Its antigen is unknown.

The chain combines TRBV5-1 with TRBJ2-2, with 7 nucleotides matching TRBD1. Material for sequencing was naive CD4+ T cells sorted from blood. The subset: CD45RA+ positively selected. The sequence derives from a woman between 25 and 40 years old in good health. CDR3 coding DNA: TGCGCCAGCAGCGTGGCTCAGGGGGCCGGGGAGCTGTTTTTT. Its protein is CASSVAQGAGELFF.